This TCR beta chain was sequenced during a study of cytomegalovirus exposure and HLA in healthy donors. General study results and limits: A prior analysis recorded that most TCR beta V segments were productive about 87% or about 30% of the time.

CDR3 length: 17 residues. V gave up 0 bases and J gave up 0 bases, with 9 bases separating them. Germline assignment: CDR1 MNHNS and CDR2 SASEGT. As concerns this clone: Its antigen is currently unknown.

60 Vbeta and 13 Jbeta primers were used in PCR. Method: immunoSEQ multiplex PCR; TCRdb's copy keeps in-frame clones and lacks some. The repertoire includes around 110,000 clones, 70% to 80% of them detected once, and over 1.5% sits in the top ten. This sequence originates from a woman aged 18 to 35 in good health and CMV-seronegative. The sample was PBMCs. This chain connects TRBV6-1 to TRBJ2-6; D unresolved. The CDR3 DNA sequence: TGTGCCAGCAGTGAAGCGTCACCTAGCTCTGGGGCCAACGTCCTGACTTTC. Residues: CASSEASPSSGANVLTF.